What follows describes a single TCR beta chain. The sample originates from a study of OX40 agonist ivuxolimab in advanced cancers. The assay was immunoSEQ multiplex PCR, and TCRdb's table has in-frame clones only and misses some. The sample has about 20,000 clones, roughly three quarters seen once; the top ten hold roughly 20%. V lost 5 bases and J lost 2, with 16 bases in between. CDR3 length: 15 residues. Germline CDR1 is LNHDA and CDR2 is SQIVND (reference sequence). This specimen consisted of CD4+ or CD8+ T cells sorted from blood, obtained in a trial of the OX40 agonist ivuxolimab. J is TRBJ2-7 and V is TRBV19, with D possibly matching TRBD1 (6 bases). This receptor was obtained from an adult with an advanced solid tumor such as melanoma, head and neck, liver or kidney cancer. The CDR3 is CASSPFGQRAYEQYF. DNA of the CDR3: TGTGCCAGTAGTCCTTTCGGACAGAGGGCCTACGAGCAGTACTTC.